The 17 T cell receptor beta chains reported below all come from one sample, sequenced in a study of blood T cells in healthy people across ages. The use of a sample-barcoded 5' primer and a J-beta primer mix characterized a second PCR of about 7 to 12 cycles. MiXCR, applied by TCRdb to the 5' RACE reads, yields one record per CDR3 protein. This sample has 720,000 or so distinct CDR3 sequences, with roughly 41% found just once. The sequencing input was blood. The source is a man older than 75 in good health.

This clonotype was detected many times. This chain uses TRBV27 with TRBJ2-5; TRBD1 aligns across 10 bases. The germline gives CDR1 MNHEY, CDR2 SMNVEV (reference sequence). The junction had 7 bases not matched to a gene; V was cut back by 4 bases and J by 5 bases. This CDR3 has 15 residues. CDR3 protein: CASSSDRGRGETQYF. CDR3 in DNA: TGTGCCAGCAGTTCAGACAGGGGGCGGGGTGAGACCCAGTACTTC.

This clonotype showed up just once. The chain is built from TRBV5-4 and TRBJ2-4; either TRBD1 or TRBD2 may supply D (5 bases each). The J call may be wrong; the DNA end is better matched by TRBJ2-7. CDR3 length: 14 amino acids. Germline-derived CDR1 and CDR2 are SGHNT and YYREEE (reference sequence). CDR3: CASSLDAGTSEQYF. The CDR3 coding sequence is TGTGCCAGCAGCTTGGATGCTGGGACCAGCGAGCAGTACTTC.

The chain employs TRBV5-1 and TRBJ2-1; D ambiguous. CDR1 and CDR2 (germline): SGHRS, YFSETQ. This CDR3 has 15 amino acids. Trimming stripped 1 base from V and 1 base from J, with 9 bases between. CDR3 DNA: TGCGCCAGCAGCTTGTCAAGTGCTTCCTACAATGAGCAGTTCTTC. This gives the protein CASSLSSASYNEQFF.

The rearrangement links TRBV6-4 to TRBJ2-6; maybe TRBD1 (6 bases). Germline V gene lookup returns CDR1 MRHNA and CDR2 SNTAGT. The V gene lost 4 bases and the J gene lost 3 bases, with 10 bases spanning the gap. The CDR3 sequence is 15 residues long. The CDR3 DNA follows: TGTGCCAGCAGTGTTACAGGGATTGGGGCCAACGTCCTGACTTTC. Translating it yields CASSVTGIGANVLTF.

V usage is TRBV20-1 and J usage is TRBJ1-4; the match to TRBD1 covers 7 bases. The CDR3 extends over 16 amino acids. Germline-derived CDR1 and CDR2 are DFQATT and SNEGSKA (reference sequence). The ends lost 6 bases at V and 3 bases at J; junction bases unmatched: 13. The CDR3 is CSAGRGRVASNEKLFF. The CDR3 DNA reads as TGCAGTGCAGGAAGGGGGCGGGTGGCATCTAATGAAAAACTGTTTTTT.

V usage is TRBV4-1 and J usage is TRBJ2-3, with D possibly being TRBD1 (6 bases). Germline-derived CDR1 and CDR2 are MGHRA and YSYEKL. Trimming cost V 0 bases and J 2 bases, with 21 bases left between them. The CDR3 runs 19 residues. The CDR3, as DNA: TGCGCCAGCAGCCAAGATGAAGGGGGTGGGCTCTCCGTCACAGATACGCAGTATTTT. The encoded protein is CASSQDEGGGLSVTDTQYF.

This chain joins TRBV7-6 and TRBJ2-7; TRBD1 aligns across 9 bases. This CDR3 contains 15 residues. Looked up from germline, CDR1 is SGHVS and CDR2 is FNYEAQ. Germline trimming cut 6 bases from V and 2 bases from J; bases unmatched to any gene: 8. The CDR3 reads CASSPDRGRPYEQYF. The DNA of the CDR3 is TGTGCCAGCAGTCCGGACAGGGGTAGACCCTACGAGCAGTACTTC.

This clonotype was found a few times. This chain joins TRBV6-2 or TRBV6-3 and TRBJ2-5; D is unresolved. Germline-derived CDR1 and CDR2 are MNHEY and SVGEGT. Trimming pared 5 bases from V and 3 bases from J, leaving 22 bases between. The CDR3 length is 17 residues. The DNA for the CDR3 is TGTGCCAGCAGTAGAGGACGAGAAGGCGCAATAAAAGAGACCCAGTACTTC. It translates to CASSRGREGAIKETQYF.

The chain recombines TRBV28 with TRBJ2-7, with TRBD1 matching over 7 bases. This CDR3 is 17 amino acids long. CDR1 and CDR2 (germline): MDHEN, SYDVKM. The trim removed 5 bases at V and 0 bases at J, leaving 13 bases unmatched. As DNA, the CDR3 is TGTGCCAGCAGTCCCCAGTTGACAGGGCCACTCTCCTACGAGCAGTACTTC. Encoded protein: CASSPQLTGPLSYEQYF.

The CDR3 region has the DNA TGTGCCAGCAGCTCCACCGGGACTAGCGGGAGAAACATTCAGTACTTC. Its translation: CASSSTGTSGRNIQYF. The chain has TRBV7-2 and TRBJ2-4; 14 bases match TRBD2. With V trimmed by 4 bases and J by 6 bases, 5 bases remained unmatched. The CDR3 consists of 16 residues. Germline lookup yields CDR1 SGHTA and CDR2 FQGNSA.

This chain uses TRBV20-1 with TRBJ2-7, with 10 bases fitting TRBD2. The V gene end was trimmed by 3 bases and the J gene end by 4 bases; junction bases not matched to a gene: 6. This CDR3 contains 14 residues. CDR1 is DFQATT, CDR2 SNEGSKA, per germline (reference sequence). CDR3 sequence: CSARVSGRTYEQYF. CDR3 DNA: TGCAGTGCTAGGGTTAGCGGGAGGACTTACGAGCAGTACTTC.

The chain employs TRBV12-3 or TRBV12-4 and TRBJ2-3, with D perhaps matching TRBD2 (5 bases). Trimming removed 6 bases at V and 4 bases at J, with 8 bases between. The CDR3 covers 12 residues. The CDR3 sequence: CASRDSADTQYF. For the CDR3, the DNA is TGTGCCAGCAGGGACTCCGCAGATACGCAGTATTTT.

With respect to this clonotype: The junction differs from germline at one of its ends, possibly a read error. The V and J genes are TRBV9 and TRBJ2-1; TRBD2 might be the D (6 bases). CDR1 is SGDLS and CDR2 is YYNGEE in the germline V gene. The CDR3 totals 16 residues. The CDR3 nucleotides are TGTACCAGCAGCGTAGACGCGGGGTACTCCTACAATGAGCAGTTCTTC. Residues: CTSSVDAGYSYNEQFF.

This clonotype is a singleton in its sample. The chain joins TRBV20-1 to TRBJ1-2; TRBD1 might be the D (5 bases). From germline, CDR1 is DFQATT and CDR2 SNEGSKA (reference sequence). The CDR3 runs 13 residues. Trimming shortened V by 1 base and J by 5 bases, and 11 bases separated the two germline ends. The CDR3 loop reads CSARAQGEYGYTF. The CDR3 DNA follows: TGCAGTGCTAGAGCTCAAGGGGAGTATGGCTACACCTTC.

CDR3 DNA sequence: TGTGCCAGCAGAAAGGACGGGAGAGATTCACCCCTCCACTTT. Protein product: CASRKDGRDSPLHF. The chain carries TRBV6-4 and TRBJ1-6; D unclear. V was cut by 6 bases and J by 8 bases, with 14 bases left in between. The germline V gene encodes CDR1 MRHNA and CDR2 SNTAGT. The CDR3 is 14 residues long.

This clonotype has more than one count but fewer than ten. This chain links TRBV12-3 or TRBV12-4 with TRBJ1-5; D uncertain. The CDR3 loop spans 16 amino acids. The germline V and J ends were trimmed by 4 bases and 7 bases, with 20 bases remaining between them. CDR3 protein: CASSSQVLGLGQPQHF. In DNA, the CDR3 is TGTGCCAGCAGTTCACAAGTGCTGGGTTTAGGGCAGCCCCAGCATTTT.

The rearrangement links TRBV14 to TRBJ2-3, with D perhaps matching TRBD1 (6 bases). The CDR3 is 16 amino acids. CDR1 is SGHDN and CDR2 is FVKESK in the germline V gene. Deletions cut 3 bases from V and 0 bases from J, with 13 bases between. CDR3: CASSHTGYRSTDTQYF. The CDR3 coding sequence is TGTGCCAGCAGCCACACAGGGTATCGCAGCACAGATACGCAGTATTTT.